These 20 T cell receptor beta chains share one sample of origin, sequenced in a study of long-term antiretroviral therapy in people with HIV. Run at survey level, the immunoSEQ assay was version v3.0. Generated by immunoSEQ multiplex PCR, the TCRdb table keeps only in-frame clones and is missing some. The sample lists about 12,000 clones, approximately 83% occurring once. The sample here was unsorted PBMCs, taken 3.4 years after starting antiretroviral therapy. These receptors originate from a man aged 35 to 55 with HIV.

V is TRBV6-6 and J is TRBJ2-7; TRBD1 matches at 8 bases. The ends lost 2 bases at V and 5 bases at J; junction bases unmatched: 8. This CDR3 has 15 residues. Germline-derived CDR1 and CDR2 are MNHNY and SVGAGI (reference sequence). The CDR3 nucleotides are TGTGCCAGCAGTTACCCCAGACAGGGGCTCGACGAGCAGTACTTC. This gives the protein CASSYPRQGLDEQYF.

The chain links TRBV4-3 to TRBJ1-5; 9 bases fit TRBD1. With V trimmed by 0 bases and J by 1 base, 10 bases remained unmatched. Germline CDR1 LGHNA, CDR2 YSLEER. CDR3 length: 19 residues. This CDR3 is CASSQDLRTGERSNQPQHF. In DNA form, the CDR3 reads TGCGCCAGCAGCCAAGACCTTCGGACAGGGGAAAGGAGCAATCAGCCCCAGCATTTT.

This clone was seen only once. The CDR3 here is CASSGRTSGISDTQYF. Written as DNA, the CDR3 is TGTGCCAGCAGCGGACGGACTAGCGGGATATCAGATACGCAGTATTTT. V and J are TRBV7-9 and TRBJ2-3, with 12 nucleotides matching TRBD2. J gave up 4 bases and V 5 bases, and 7 bases lay outside the gene matches. This CDR3 contains 16 residues. CDR1 and CDR2 (germline): SEHNR, FQNEAQ (reference sequence).

The chain uses TRBV25-1 and TRBJ2-1; 12 bases agree with TRBD2. V shed 3 bases and J 7 bases; nucleotides not matched to a gene: 7. CDR1 is MGHDK and CDR2 is SYGVNS in the germline V gene. This CDR3 spans 16 amino acids. The CDR3 sequence: CASSDRLAGVRNEQFF. The CDR3 region has the DNA TGTGCCAGCAGTGACCGACTAGCGGGAGTTAGAAATGAGCAGTTCTTC.

The CDR3 DNA is TGTGCCTGGAGTGTACTGACTAGCGGGAGGAATGAGCAGTTCTTC. Translation gives CAWSVLTSGRNEQFF. J is TRBJ2-1 and V is TRBV30, with 13 bases that match TRBD2. V was pared by 0 bases and J by 7 bases, with 3 bases of the junction left unmatched. CDR3 length equals 15 residues. The germline V gene encodes CDR1 GTSNPN and CDR2 SVGIG (reference sequence).

V gene TRBV6-1 combines with J gene TRBJ1-1, with a tentative D call TRBD1 (6 bases). This CDR3 region has 13 residues. Looked up from germline, CDR1 is MNHNS and CDR2 is SASEGT. The V gene lost 8 bases and the J gene lost 2 bases, with 12 bases spanning the gap. CDR3 in DNA: TGTGCCAGCGGATACAGGGAAAACACTGAAGCTTTCTTT. This sequence encodes CASGYRENTEAFF.

The chain links TRBV27 to TRBJ2-1; D is uncertain. Trimming pared 3 bases from V and 7 bases from J, leaving 10 bases between. The CDR3 has 13 residues. The V gene's germline CDR1 is MNHEY and CDR2 SMNVEV (reference sequence). CDR3: CASSFSEWNEQFF. The CDR3 region has the DNA TGTGCCAGCAGTTTCTCTGAGTGGAATGAGCAGTTCTTC.

The chain joins TRBV7-2 to TRBJ2-1; 11 nucleotides match TRBD1. This CDR3 is built from 15 residues. V lost 1 base, J lost 7 bases, and 3 bases stayed unmatched. Looked up from germline, CDR1 is SGHTA and CDR2 is FQGNSA. The CDR3 reads CASSLGTGGGNEQFF. In DNA form, the CDR3 reads TGTGCCAGCAGCTTAGGGACAGGGGGCGGGAATGAGCAGTTCTTC.

The CDR3 reads CASSGSGVEQFF. Here the CDR3 DNA reads TGTGCCAGCAGTGGATCAGGGGTTGAGCAGTTCTTC. The chain uses TRBV25-1 and TRBJ2-1; maybe TRBD1 (6 bases). This CDR3 comprises 12 residues. Germline V gene lookup returns CDR1 MGHDK and CDR2 SYGVNS. Trimming removed 4 bases at V and 9 bases at J, with 10 bases between.

J is TRBJ1-5 and V is TRBV6-1, with D maybe TRBD1 (6 bases). The CDR3 covers 11 residues. CDR1 is MNHNS and CDR2 is SASEGT in the germline V gene. V dropped 6 bases and J dropped 8 bases, with 8 bases sitting between them. The CDR3, as DNA: TGTGCCAGCAGAGCAGGGGAGCCCCAGCATTTT. Encoded protein: CASRAGEPQHF.

V and J are TRBV28 and TRBJ2-7; D is undetermined. V dropped 7 bases and J dropped 0 bases, with 7 bases sitting between them. Looked up from germline, CDR1 is MDHEN and CDR2 is SYDVKM. The CDR3 runs 12 residues. CDR3 sequence (DNA): TGTGCCAGCATTAAGGACTCCTACGAGCAGTACTTC. Amino acids: CASIKDSYEQYF.

The V gene is TRBV5-8, the J gene TRBJ1-5; 9 bases map to TRBD1. The V and J ends lost 5 bases and 2 bases, in that order; junction bases with no gene match: 5. CDR1 is SGHTS and CDR2 is YDEGEE in the germline V gene. CDR3 length: 15 amino acids. DNA for the CDR3: TGTGCCAGCAGACGGACAGGGGAGGGCAATCAGCCCCAGCATTTT. Its translation is CASRRTGEGNQPQHF.

This clone was recorded a few times. The chain is built from TRBV5-1 and TRBJ2-6, with D perhaps being TRBD1 or TRBD2 (5 bases each). Germline-derived CDR1 and CDR2 are SGHRS and YFSETQ. The CDR3 spans 17 residues. The V and J ends lost 1 base and 2 bases respectively, with 13 bases between them. The CDR3: CASSLYQGRPGANVLTF. In DNA form, the CDR3 reads TGCGCCAGCAGCTTGTATCAGGGACGACCTGGGGCCAACGTCCTGACTTTC.

The V call is TRBV5-8, the J call TRBJ2-5; tentatively, D is TRBD1 (5 bases). This CDR3 comprises 14 residues. V lost 4 bases, J lost 4 bases, and 14 bases lay in between. Germline CDR1 SGHTS, CDR2 YDEGEE. CDR3 region: CASSPDTKRETQYF. In nucleotides, the CDR3 is TGTGCCAGCAGCCCGGACACCAAACGAGAGACCCAGTACTTC.

The chain employs TRBV10-3 and TRBJ1-2; D perhaps matches TRBD1 (5 bases). This CDR3 has 17 amino acids. The V end was cut by 8 bases, the J end by 6 bases, with 28 bases between. Germline V gives CDR1 ENHRY, CDR2 SYGVKD. Here the CDR3 reads CAISGDSAWLSRNGYTF. CDR3 bases: TGTGCCATCTCCGGCGACAGCGCCTGGTTAAGCCGGAATGGCTACACCTTC.

This clone is deemed large. The chain carries TRBV19 and TRBJ1-2; the D gene is possibly TRBD1 (6 bases). Trimming left V 8 bases short and J 2 bases short, with 18 bases between. CDR1 and CDR2 from the germline V gene are LNHDA and SQIVND (reference sequence). The CDR3 consists of 15 residues. CDR3 bases: TGTGCCAGTCGGTGGGACACAGGGTGGAACTATGGCTACACCTTC. Its protein is CASRWDTGWNYGYTF.

The chain is built from TRBV5-4 and TRBJ1-1; D gene ambiguous. The CDR3 length is 14 residues. In germline, CDR1 is SGHNT, CDR2 YYREEE (reference sequence). V was trimmed by 4 bases and J by 1 base, leaving 11 bases between them. The CDR3 spells CASSPTGRNTEAFF. The CDR3, as DNA: TGTGCCAGCAGCCCTACCGGGCGGAACACTGAAGCTTTCTTT.

This rearrangement joins TRBV5-1 to TRBJ2-7, with 13 bases matching TRBD2. The CDR3 spans 18 residues. J gave up 0 bases and V 0 bases, and 6 bases lay outside the gene matches. Germline assignment: CDR1 SGHRS and CDR2 YFSETQ. The CDR3 bases are TGCGCCAGCAGCTTGGGACTAGCGGGGGGCCATAGCTCCTACGAGCAGTACTTC. Amino acid sequence: CASSLGLAGGHSSYEQYF.

The count of this clone is one. The V and J genes are TRBV6-5 and TRBJ1-5; D uncertain. CDR3 size: 15 residues. The germline V and J ends were trimmed by 4 bases and 0 bases, with 10 bases remaining between them. Germline CDR1 and CDR2: MNHEY and SVGAGI. The CDR3 spells CASSLAGNSNQPQHF. In DNA, the CDR3 is TGTGCCAGCAGTTTGGCAGGAAATAGCAATCAGCCCCAGCATTTT.

The CDR3 spells CASTRGANEKLFF. The CDR3 DNA reads as TGTGCCAGCACTCGTGGAGCTAATGAAAAACTGTTTTTT. The chain combines TRBV2 with TRBJ1-4; no reliable D call. This CDR3 is built from 13 residues. Trimming shortened V by 7 bases and J by 3 bases, and 9 bases separated the two germline ends. Germline CDR1 is SNHLY and CDR2 is FYNNEI.